The 31 T cell receptor beta chains reported below all come from one sample, sequenced in a study of cytomegalovirus exposure and HLA in healthy donors. Assay: immunoSEQ multiplex PCR; the TCRdb copy retains only in-frame clones and omits some. The data contain approximately 270,000 clones, around 87% of them singletons. Sample: PBMCs. The receptors were gathered from a woman aged 18-29 years in good health and CMV-seronegative.

The CDR3 coding sequence is TGCGCCAGCAGCCAAGTAGGCTCGCCGGGGAATAATTCACCCCTCCACTTT. Protein sequence: CASSQVGSPGNNSPLHF. The chain employs TRBV4-1 and TRBJ1-6; D gene ambiguous. This CDR3 is built from 17 residues. Germline loops: CDR1 MGHRA, CDR2 YSYEKL. V gave up 1 base and J gave up 5 bases, with 15 bases separating them.

The chain couples TRBV28 to TRBJ2-7; TRBD2 aligns across 8 bases. CDR1 and CDR2 (germline): MDHEN, SYDVKM. CDR3 length: 15 amino acids. With 3 bases clipped from V and 3 bases from J, the junction kept 7 bases outside the gene matches. CDR3 sequence (DNA): TGTGCCAGCAGTTTTGGCCGGGGGGGGTACTACGAGCAGTACGTC. This translates into CASSFGRGGYYEQYV.

This clone was detected only once. The chain has TRBV28 and TRBJ2-7; 7 bases fit TRBD1. From germline, CDR1 is MDHEN and CDR2 SYDVKM. The CDR3 is 14 residues long. The V segment lost 5 bases and the J segment 2 bases; nucleotides outside the gene matches: 6. CDR3 loop: CASSPTDRAYEQYV. The DNA for the CDR3 is TGTGCCAGCAGTCCGACCGACAGGGCCTACGAGCAGTACGTC.

The chain recombines TRBV27 with TRBJ1-1, with TRBD1 matching 9 bases. This CDR3 region has 14 residues. CDR1 MNHEY and CDR2 SMNVEV come from the germline V gene (reference sequence). The V segment lost 4 bases and the J segment 4 bases; nucleotides outside the gene matches: 4. The CDR3 region is CASSWGTGSTEAFF. The CDR3, as DNA: TGTGCCAGCAGTTGGGGGACAGGGAGCACTGAAGCTTTCTTT.

The gene calls are TRBV5-4 and TRBJ2-1; 9 bases match TRBD2. Germline CDR1 SGHNT, CDR2 YYREEE (reference sequence). J lost 4 bases, V lost 1 base, and 6 bases had no gene match. CDR3 size: 16 residues. Here the CDR3 reads CASSLNGGGAYNEQFF. CDR3 nucleotide sequence: TGTGCCAGCAGCTTGAACGGCGGGGGGGCTTACAATGAGCAGTTCTTC.

About this clone: The junction differs from germline at one of its ends, possibly a read error. This chain joins TRBV10-3 and TRBJ1-2; possibly TRBD1 for D (5 bases). Per germline, CDR1 ENHRY and CDR2 SYGVKD. The CDR3 covers 16 residues. CDR3 DNA sequence: TGTGCCACCAGTGCGTCAACAGGACCCACGAACTATGGCTACACCTTC. This translates into CATSASTGPTNYGYTF.

The rearrangement links TRBV5-6 to TRBJ2-3; possible D gene TRBD2, 7 bases. The CDR3 extends over 16 amino acids. Per the germline V gene, CDR1 is SGHDT and CDR2 is YYEEEE. V was shortened by 0 bases and J by 4 bases, with 15 bases between the two germline ends. CDR3 residues: CASSLVSGGPADTQYF. The CDR3 DNA follows: TGTGCCAGCAGCTTGGTGTCCGGGGGGCCAGCAGATACGCAGTATTTT.

The V and J genes are TRBV4-3 and TRBJ2-7, with 7 bases aligning to TRBD1. With V trimmed by 4 bases and J by 2 bases, 8 bases remained unmatched. The CDR3 is made up of 15 amino acids. Per germline, CDR1 LGHNA and CDR2 YSLEER. The CDR3 sequence is CASSLGAGTAYEQYF. CDR3 coding DNA: TGCGCCAGCAGCCTTGGGGCCGGGACAGCCTACGAGCAGTACTTC.

The V call is TRBV5-8, the J call TRBJ1-4, with D hard to call. V was shortened by 4 bases and J by 0 bases, with 13 bases between the two germline ends. The CDR3 extends over 16 amino acids. Germline assignment: CDR1 SGHTS and CDR2 YDEGEE. Written as DNA, the CDR3 is TGTGCCAGCAGCCCCAGACTAACTTCAACTAATGAAAAACTGTTTTTT. It specifies CASSPRLTSTNEKLFF.

The CDR3 loop is CASSPGTVLYEQYF. CDR3 in DNA: TGTGCCAGCAGCCCCGGGACAGTACTCTACGAGCAGTACTTC. The V gene is TRBV28, the J gene TRBJ2-7, with 7 bases identical to TRBD1. J gave up 3 bases and V 6 bases, and 8 bases lay outside the gene matches. There are 14 residues in the CDR3. In germline, CDR1 is MDHEN, CDR2 SYDVKM.

The J gene is TRBJ1-6, the V gene TRBV18, with 8 bases matching TRBD1. This CDR3 contains 15 residues. Germline V CDR1 and CDR2: KGHSH, LQKENI. V dropped 6 bases and J dropped 5; count of bases not matched to a gene: 6. As DNA, the CDR3 is TGTGCCAGCTCGGCCCAGGACAGGGATAATTCACCCCTCCACTTT. This encodes CASSAQDRDNSPLHF.

Only a few counts were recorded for this clone. This rearrangement joins TRBV28 to TRBJ2-1; D possibly corresponds to TRBD1 (6 bases). The CDR3 runs to 16 residues. Germline CDR1 MDHEN, CDR2 SYDVKM. V gave up 4 bases and J gave up 0 bases, with 13 bases separating them. CDR3 loop: CASSSWTASSYNEQFF. CDR3 in DNA: TGTGCCAGCAGTTCTTGGACAGCGAGCTCCTACAATGAGCAGTTCTTC. Supplemented by reference TRBV28 and TRBJ2-1, the full variable domain reads DVKVTQSSRYLVKRTGEKVFLECVQDMDHENMFWYRQDPGLGLRLIYFSYDVKMKEKGDIPEGYSVSREKKERFSLILESASTNQTSMYLCASSSWTASSYNEQFFGPGTRLTVL.

This clone was recorded once. The rearrangement joins TRBV4-2 to TRBJ2-2; 9 bases are a match to TRBD2. CDR3 size: 17 residues. The V segment lost 6 bases and the J segment 7 bases; nucleotides outside the gene matches: 15. The V gene's germline CDR1 is LGHNA and CDR2 YNFKEQ. CDR3 region: CASRIPLRGGRGGELFF. The CDR3 region has the DNA TGTGCCAGCAGGATACCCCTGCGGGGGGGCCGTGGCGGGGAGCTGTTTTTT.

This clone was recorded once. J is TRBJ1-3 and V is TRBV9; 11 bases are a match to TRBD1. With 0 bases clipped from V and 6 bases from J, the junction kept 8 bases outside the gene matches. CDR1 and CDR2 (germline): SGDLS, YYNGEE. The CDR3 has 17 amino acids. The CDR3 DNA reads as TGTGCCAGCAGCGTAGGGTGGGGACAGGGGGACTTAAACACCATATATTTT. It is translated as CASSVGWGQGDLNTIYF.

This chain joins TRBV5-4 and TRBJ1-4, with 8 bases identical to TRBD1. This CDR3 spans 15 amino acids. Germline trimming cut 0 bases from V and 8 bases from J; bases unmatched to any gene: 6. Germline V gene sequence: CDR1 SGHNT, CDR2 YYREEE (reference sequence). The CDR3 is CASSLAGTGDEKLFF. The CDR3 DNA sequence: TGTGCCAGCAGCTTGGCCGGGACAGGAGACGAAAAACTGTTTTTT. Drawing the rest from reference TRBV5-4 and TRBJ1-4, the complete variable domain is ETGVTQSPTHLIKTRGQQVTLRCSSQSGHNTVSWYQQALGQGPQFIFQYYREEENGRGNFPPRFSGLQFPNYSSELNVNALELDDSALYLCASSLAGTGDEKLFFGSGTQLSVL.

The rearrangement links TRBV28 to TRBJ1-2; D not certain. This CDR3 region has 13 residues. The V gene lost 7 bases and the J gene lost 3 bases, with 12 bases spanning the gap. The germline V gene encodes CDR1 MDHEN and CDR2 SYDVKM. CDR3 sequence: CASTPVVDYGYTF. The CDR3 DNA is TGTGCCAGCACCCCCGTAGTAGACTATGGCTACACCTTC.

This chain joins TRBV7-8 and TRBJ1-1; the D gene is possibly TRBD1 (6 bases). Germline-derived CDR1 and CDR2 are SGHVS and FQNEAQ. The CDR3 is made up of 14 amino acids. V lost 7 bases, J lost 7 bases, and 19 bases lay in between. CDR3 protein: CASTTWGQALEAFF. CDR3 sequence (DNA): TGTGCCAGCACCACTTGGGGGCAGGCCCTTGAAGCTTTCTTT.

The chain couples TRBV4-3 to TRBJ2-3; TRBD1 is a possible D gene (7 bases). Per the germline V gene, CDR1 is LGHNA and CDR2 is YSLEER. V was shortened by 5 bases and J by 6 bases, with 21 bases between the two germline ends. This CDR3 spans 16 amino acids. CDR3 sequence reads: CASSKGGGTAGDTQYF. The CDR3 nucleotides are TGCGCCAGCAGCAAAGGAGGGGGGACAGCCGGCGATACGCAGTATTTT.

This clone was detected once. The chain joins TRBV9 to TRBJ2-1, with D unresolved. The germline V gene encodes CDR1 SGDLS and CDR2 YYNGEE. The CDR3 is 14 residues long. V dropped 1 base and J dropped 0 bases, with 5 bases sitting between them. This CDR3 is CASSVSRSYNEQFF. The CDR3 coding sequence is TGTGCCAGCAGCGTATCTCGCTCCTACAATGAGCAGTTCTTC.

V is TRBV11-3 and J is TRBJ2-7, with D maybe TRBD2 (5 bases). Between the trimmed V and J ends, which lost 8 bases and 0 bases, there was a span of 11 bases. CDR3 length: 13 amino acids. The V gene's germline CDR1 is SGHNT and CDR2 YENEEA. CDR3 DNA sequence: TGTGCCAGCCAGGACTTTAGCTCCTACGAGCAGTACGTC. It codes for CASQDFSSYEQYV.

V is TRBV4-3 and J is TRBJ2-7; D is possibly TRBD2 (5 bases). Trimming took 1 base from V and 7 from J, leaving 20 bases between them. CDR1 and CDR2 (germline): LGHNA, YSLEER. This CDR3 has 16 residues. The CDR3 DNA reads TGCGCCAGCAGCCAAGGGAGGATGGGCTTTGAGGAAGAGCAGTACTTC. Its translation is CASSQGRMGFEEEQYF.

The chain uses TRBV5-6 and TRBJ1-4; TRBD1 might be the D (6 bases). The length of the CDR3 is 15 residues. Germline V CDR1 and CDR2: SGHDT, YYEEEE. V was clipped by 7 bases and J by 5 bases, with 18 bases between them. The DNA of the CDR3 is TGTGCCAGCCGCGGCAGGGGAGTGTCGAATGAAAAACTGTTTTTT. Protein product: CASRGRGVSNEKLFF. Full variable domain (outside the CDR3, taken from reference TRBV5-6 and TRBJ1-4): DAGVTQSPTHLIKTRGQQVTLRCSPKSGHDTVSWYQQALGQGPQFIFQYYEEEERQRGNFPDRFSGHQFPNYSSELNVNALLLGDSALYLCASRGRGVSNEKLFFGSGTQLSVL.

V usage is TRBV5-8 and J usage is TRBJ1-1; D gene ambiguous. CDR3 length equals 13 residues. Trimming stripped 0 bases from V and 7 bases from J, with 10 bases between. Per the germline V gene, CDR1 is SGHTS and CDR2 is YDEGEE. The CDR3 protein is CASSLDSPLEAFF. CDR3 nucleotides: TGTGCCAGCAGCTTGGACAGTCCCCTTGAAGCTTTCTTT.

The chain employs TRBV28 and TRBJ2-1, with a possible D match to TRBD2 (6 bases). Germline V gene lookup returns CDR1 MDHEN and CDR2 SYDVKM. The ends were cut back, 3 bases at V and 5 bases at J, with 11 bases in the middle. The CDR3 runs to 14 residues. CDR3 nucleotides: TGTGCCAGCAGTTTTCGGGGGTGGGACAATGAGCAGTTCTTC. Its protein is CASSFRGWDNEQFF.

The CDR3 protein is CATSRDLSANYGYTF. The CDR3 coding sequence is TGTGCCACCAGCAGAGATCTTTCTGCGAACTATGGCTACACCTTC. The rearrangement uses TRBV15 and TRBJ1-2; D gene unclear. V lost 0 bases and J lost 2, with 10 bases in between. The germline V gene encodes CDR1 LNHNV and CDR2 YYDKDF (reference sequence). The CDR3 covers 15 residues.

The chain is built from TRBV2 and TRBJ1-6, with 7 bases lining up with TRBD1. Germline CDR1 reads SNHLY; CDR2 reads FYNNEI. The length of the CDR3 is 14 residues. Unmatched junction bases numbered 4, after V lost 4 bases and J lost 7 bases. CDR3 sequence (DNA): TGTGCCAGCAGTGCGACAGGGCTGAATTCACCCCTCCACTTT. Protein: CASSATGLNSPLHF.

The count of this clone is one. This chain joins TRBV6-5 and TRBJ1-2, with 8 bases fitting TRBD1. Germline lookup yields CDR1 MNHEY and CDR2 SVGAGI. Losses at the gene ends were 5 bases for V and 2 bases for J; bases not matched to a gene: 7. The CDR3 consists of 15 residues. CDR3 nucleotide sequence: TGTGCCAGCAGTCCCTATGCAGGGGGCAACTATGGCTACACCTTC. This gives the protein CASSPYAGGNYGYTF.

V and J are TRBV5-1 and TRBJ1-4, with 9 bases fitting TRBD1. J gave up 7 bases and V 7 bases, and 8 bases lay outside the gene matches. Per the germline V gene, CDR1 is SGHRS and CDR2 is YFSETQ. This CDR3 spans 14 amino acids. The CDR3, as DNA: TGCGCCAGCTCTGGGGACAGGGATTTTGAAAAACTGTTTTTT. Its protein product is CASSGDRDFEKLFF.

V is TRBV6-5 and J is TRBJ2-3; 8 nucleotides align to TRBD2. CDR3 length: 14 amino acids. Germline V CDR1 and CDR2: MNHEY, SVGAGI. V lost 6 bases and J lost 10; bases outside the gene matches: 12. CDR3 DNA sequence: TGTGCCAGCAGCTTTAGCGGGGCCCTCCGCGCGCAGTATTTT. It is translated as CASSFSGALRAQYF.

This chain connects TRBV13 to TRBJ2-1; 9 nucleotides match TRBD2. J lost 5 bases, V lost 5 bases, and 7 bases had no gene match. The germline CDR1 and CDR2 sequences are PRHDT and FYEKMQ (reference sequence). The CDR3 runs 15 residues. The CDR3 region is CASSEKRGAHNEQFF. The CDR3 region has the DNA TGTGCCAGCAGCGAAAAGCGGGGGGCCCACAATGAGCAGTTCTTC.

V and J are TRBV6-5 and TRBJ2-7; the match to TRBD2 covers 8 bases. J lost 9 bases, V lost 6 bases, and 13 bases had no gene match. Germline loops: CDR1 MNHEY, CDR2 SVGAGI. This CDR3 has 14 residues. For the CDR3, the DNA is TGTGCCAGCAGCCCCACCCTCCCCGGGGGGGCGCAGTACGTC. It specifies CASSPTLPGGAQYV.